Sequencing of this T cell receptor (beta chain) was carried out in a study of long-term antiretroviral therapy in people with HIV. Study-wide points: HIV repertoires had narrower CDR3 length ranges than controls.

The libraries were made with immunoSEQ v3.0 at survey level. Libraries were prepared by immunoSEQ multiplex PCR; TCRdb keeps only in-frame clonotypes and omits some of them. This table holds about 24,000 clones, about 86% found once. Notes on this clone: Its antigen is not identified.

V was cut by 1 base and J by 6 bases, with 7 bases left in between. CDR1 is SGHAT and CDR2 is FQNNGV in the germline V gene. The CDR3 loop spans 13 amino acids. Until DNA extraction, the samples held between about 0.85-11 million cryopreserved PBMC. The clonotype comes from a man aged 25-40 years with HIV. The chain employs TRBV11-2 and TRBJ1-5; no definite D call. Sequenced material: unsorted PBMCs, taken 0.7 years before starting antiretroviral therapy. The CDR3 sequence is CASSLGGSQPQHF. CDR3 DNA: TGTGCCAGCAGCTTAGGGGGATCTCAGCCCCAGCATTTT. The full variable domain, its missing parts supplied by reference TRBV11-2 and TRBJ1-5, is EAGVAQSPRYKIIEKRQSVAFWCNPISGHATLYWYQQILGQGPKLLIQFQNNGVVDDSQLPKDRFSAERLKGVDSTLKIQPAKLEDSAVYLCASSLGGSQPQHFGDGTRLSIL.